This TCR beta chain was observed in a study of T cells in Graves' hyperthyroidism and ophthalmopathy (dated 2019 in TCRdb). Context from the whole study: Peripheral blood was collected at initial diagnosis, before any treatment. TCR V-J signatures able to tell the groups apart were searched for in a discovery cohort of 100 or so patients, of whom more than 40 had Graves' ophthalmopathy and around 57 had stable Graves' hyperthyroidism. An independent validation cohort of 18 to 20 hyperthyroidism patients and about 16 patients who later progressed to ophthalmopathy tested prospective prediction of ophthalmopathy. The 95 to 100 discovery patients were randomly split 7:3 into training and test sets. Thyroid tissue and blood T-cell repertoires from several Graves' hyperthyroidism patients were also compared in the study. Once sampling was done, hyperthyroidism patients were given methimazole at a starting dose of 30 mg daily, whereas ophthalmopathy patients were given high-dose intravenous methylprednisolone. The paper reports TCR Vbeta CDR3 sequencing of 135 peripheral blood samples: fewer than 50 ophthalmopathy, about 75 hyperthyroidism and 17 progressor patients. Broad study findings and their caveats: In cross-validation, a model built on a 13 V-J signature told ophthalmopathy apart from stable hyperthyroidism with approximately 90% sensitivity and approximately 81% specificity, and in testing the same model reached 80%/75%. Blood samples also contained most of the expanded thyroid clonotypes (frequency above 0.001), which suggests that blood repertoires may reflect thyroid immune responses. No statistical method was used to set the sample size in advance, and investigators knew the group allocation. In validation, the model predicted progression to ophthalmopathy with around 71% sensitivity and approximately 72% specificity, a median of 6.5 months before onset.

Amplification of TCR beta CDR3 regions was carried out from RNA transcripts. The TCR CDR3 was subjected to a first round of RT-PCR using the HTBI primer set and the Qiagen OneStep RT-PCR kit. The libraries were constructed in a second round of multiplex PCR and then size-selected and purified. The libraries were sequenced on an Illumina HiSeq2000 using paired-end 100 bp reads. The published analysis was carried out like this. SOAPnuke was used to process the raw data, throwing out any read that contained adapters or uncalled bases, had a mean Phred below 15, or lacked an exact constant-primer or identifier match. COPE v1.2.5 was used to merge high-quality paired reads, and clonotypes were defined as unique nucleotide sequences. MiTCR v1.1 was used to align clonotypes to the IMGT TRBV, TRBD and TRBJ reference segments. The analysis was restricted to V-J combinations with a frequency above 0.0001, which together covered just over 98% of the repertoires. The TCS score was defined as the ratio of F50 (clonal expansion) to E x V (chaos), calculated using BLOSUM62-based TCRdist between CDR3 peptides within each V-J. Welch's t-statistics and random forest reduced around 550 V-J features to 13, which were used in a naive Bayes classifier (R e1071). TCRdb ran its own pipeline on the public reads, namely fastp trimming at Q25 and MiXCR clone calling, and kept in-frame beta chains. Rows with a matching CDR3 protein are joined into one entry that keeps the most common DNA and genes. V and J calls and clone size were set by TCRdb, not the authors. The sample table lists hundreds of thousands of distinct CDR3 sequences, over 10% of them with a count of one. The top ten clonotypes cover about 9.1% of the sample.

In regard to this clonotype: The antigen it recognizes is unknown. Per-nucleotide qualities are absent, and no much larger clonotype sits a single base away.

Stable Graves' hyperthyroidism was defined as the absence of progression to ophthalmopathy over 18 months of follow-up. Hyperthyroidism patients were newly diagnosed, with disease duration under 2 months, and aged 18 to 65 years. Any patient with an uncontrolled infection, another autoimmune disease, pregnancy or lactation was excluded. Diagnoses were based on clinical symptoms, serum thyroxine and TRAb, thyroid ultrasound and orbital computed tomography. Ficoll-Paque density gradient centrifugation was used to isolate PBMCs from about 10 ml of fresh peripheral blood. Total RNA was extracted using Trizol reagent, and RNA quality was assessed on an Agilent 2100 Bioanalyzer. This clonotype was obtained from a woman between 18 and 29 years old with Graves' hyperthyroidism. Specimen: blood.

The CDR3 region has the sequence CASRIGGGTEAFF. The bases read TGTGCCAGCAGGATCGGGGGGGGGACTGAAGCTTTCTTT. This receptor chain uses TRBV28 and TRBJ1-1, with TRBD1 tentatively as D gene (5 bases match). Cut back by 6 bases and 5 bases, the V and J ends lie 13 bases apart. The germline V gene encodes CDR1 MDHEN and CDR2 SYDVKM. The CDR3 covers 13 residues, taking in both the cysteine and the phenylalanine. Only CDR3 DNA remains: 39 bases, in frame from the first base. Full variable domain (CDR3 extended with the reference TRBV28 and TRBJ1-1 proteins): DVKVTQSSRYLVKRTGEKVFLECVQDMDHENMFWYRQDPGLGLRLIYFSYDVKMKEKGDIPEGYSVSREKKERFSLILESASTNQTSMYLCASRIGGGTEAFFGQGTRLTVV.